Each of the 32 T cell receptor beta chains below was sequenced from the same sample in a study of shared clonotypes between healthy human individuals. Produced via immunoSEQ multiplex PCR; TCRdb's table is partial and in-frame only. There are fewer than 550,000 clones in the sample; roughly 79% occur only once, and about an eighth lies in the top ten. The sample consisted of PBMCs. Receptors were obtained from a woman aged 40 to 50 in good health. Some clones in this sample may be carry-over from other donors' samples.

The V call is TRBV5-8, the J call TRBJ2-5; D is unclear. The germline gives CDR1 SGHTS, CDR2 YDEGEE. V was shortened by 0 bases and J by 2 bases, with 8 bases between the two germline ends. This CDR3 contains 14 residues. The CDR3 region is CASSLVQVQETQYF. The CDR3 DNA reads as TGTGCCAGCAGCTTGGTGCAGGTACAAGAGACCCAGTACTTC.

CDR3 region: CASSQSRGTSYNEQFF. CDR3 sequence (DNA): TGCGCCAGCAGTCAATCGAGGGGCACGTCCTACAATGAGCAGTTCTTC. The rearrangement joins TRBV23-1 to TRBJ2-1; either TRBD1 or TRBD2 may fit D (5 bases each). TRBV23-1 carries the ORF label, with uncertain function. V was cut by 0 bases and J by 1 base, with 10 bases left in between. The CDR3 is 16 residues long.

The chain has TRBV4-1 and TRBJ1-1, with D tentatively TRBD1 (5 bases). V shed 1 base and J shed 2 bases, with 14 bases lying between them. Germline V CDR1 and CDR2: MGHRA, YSYEKL. The CDR3 covers 16 residues. Written as DNA, the CDR3 is TGCGCCAGCAGCCAAGTGCTGGGGCAGGTAAACACTGAAGCTTTCTTT. Translating gives CASSQVLGQVNTEAFF.

The chain uses TRBV15 and TRBJ2-5; D possibly matches TRBD1 or TRBD2 (5 bases each). The V gene lost 0 bases and the J gene lost 9 bases, with 17 bases spanning the gap. This CDR3 contains 15 residues. Germline V lookup: CDR1 LNHNV, CDR2 YYDKDF (reference sequence). CDR3 in DNA: TGTGCCACCAGCAGAGATCTGGACGGGACGATGCCCCAGTACTTC. As protein: CATSRDLDGTMPQYF.

The chain has TRBV5-4 and TRBJ2-6; 7 bases agree with TRBD1. This CDR3 spans 18 amino acids. The V and J ends lost 0 bases and 1 base, in that order; junction bases with no gene match: 7. Germline V gene data show CDR1 as SGHNT and CDR2 as YYREEE (reference sequence). CDR3 coding DNA: TGTGCCAGCAGCTTGGGGGGACAGTTCGGGTCTGGGGCCAACGTCCTGACTTTC. It translates to CASSLGGQFGSGANVLTF.

J is TRBJ1-2 and V is TRBV6-5, with D perhaps matching TRBD1 (5 bases). Trimming stripped 2 bases from V and 4 bases from J, with 11 bases between. Germline CDR1 is MNHEY and CDR2 is SVGAGI. This CDR3 is built from 14 residues. The chain's CDR3 is CASSYGAGIYGYTF. The CDR3 DNA follows: TGTGCCAGCAGTTACGGGGCCGGGATCTATGGCTACACCTTC.

Remarks on this clone: The sample contains more than one DNA sequence encoding this CDR3. The rearrangement joins TRBV5-6 to TRBJ2-5, with D possibly TRBD2 on 5 matching bases. V gave up 0 bases and J gave up 0 bases, with 6 bases separating them. Germline-derived CDR1 and CDR2 are SGHDT and YYEEEE. This CDR3 comprises 14 residues. This CDR3 reads CASSLVGDQETQYF. In DNA form, the CDR3 reads TGTGCCAGCAGCTTGGTCGGGGACCAAGAGACCCAGTACTTC.

The chain combines TRBV28 with TRBJ2-2, with D maybe TRBD2 (5 bases). V shed 5 bases and J shed 0 bases, with 7 bases lying between them. Germline lookup yields CDR1 MDHEN and CDR2 SYDVKM. This CDR3 contains 14 residues. CDR3 amino acids: CASSRGSNTGELFF. CDR3 in DNA: TGTGCCAGCAGTCGAGGGTCGAACACCGGGGAGCTGTTTTTT.

V usage is TRBV14 and J usage is TRBJ1-5; tentative D call: TRBD1 (5 bases). Germline CDR1 and CDR2: SGHDN and FVKESK. The V end was cut by 6 bases, the J end by 2 bases, with 23 bases between. The CDR3 has 18 amino acids. As DNA, the CDR3 is TGTGCCAGCAGGACCTTTGATTGGGGGGGAATTGGCAATCAGCCCCAGCATTTT. Its protein product is CASRTFDWGGIGNQPQHF.

The chain joins TRBV19 to TRBJ2-3; D remains unclear. V was trimmed by 1 base and J by 3 bases, leaving 8 bases between them. The CDR3 covers 14 residues. Germline V CDR1 and CDR2: LNHDA, SQIVND (reference sequence). The CDR3 DNA reads TGTGCCAGTAGTATAGGTCAGAGAACAGATACGCAGTATTTT. It translates to CASSIGQRTDTQYF. The full variable domain, rest sourced from reference TRBV19 and TRBJ2-3, is DGGITQSPKYLFRKEGQNVTLSCEQNLNHDAMYWYRQDPGQGLRLIYYSQIVNDFQKGDIAEGYSVSREKKESFPLTVTSAQKNPTAFYLCASSIGQRTDTQYFGPGTRLTVL.

This sequence joins TRBV28 and TRBJ2-3; tentative D call: TRBD1 (5 bases). V was cut by 7 bases and J by 10 bases, with 21 bases left in between. The CDR3 sequence is 14 residues long. Per germline, CDR1 MDHEN and CDR2 SYDVKM. The DNA of the CDR3 is TGTGCCAGCAAAAAGGGGTATTCGAATACGGCGCAGTATTTT. The encoded protein is CASKKGYSNTAQYF.

The chain employs TRBV4-3 and TRBJ2-2; D unresolved. Germline assignment: CDR1 LGHNA and CDR2 YSLEER. V was clipped by 0 bases and J by 1 base, with 6 bases between them. The CDR3 covers 15 residues. The CDR3 bases are TGCGCCAGCAGCCAAGAGGGCCAGAACACCGGGGAGCTGTTTTTT. Its translation: CASSQEGQNTGELFF.

The chain recombines TRBV28 with TRBJ2-5, with TRBD1 as a possible D gene (6 bases). V was pared by 6 bases and J by 5 bases, with 16 bases between. There are 14 residues in the CDR3. From germline, CDR1 is MDHEN and CDR2 SYDVKM. The chain's CDR3 is CASSQITGTETQYF. The CDR3 DNA reads TGTGCCAGCAGCCAAATCACAGGGACGGAGACCCAGTACTTC.

The V call is TRBV15, the J call TRBJ1-1, with a possible D match to TRBD1 (5 bases). Germline V CDR1 and CDR2: LNHNV, YYDKDF (reference sequence). V was clipped by 1 base and J by 5 bases, with 20 bases between them. This CDR3 is built from 17 residues. The CDR3 sequence: CATSRAPRGWLGTEAFF. DNA for the CDR3: TGTGCCACCAGCAGAGCTCCTCGGGGCTGGTTGGGGACTGAAGCTTTCTTT.

This clone was recorded at least ten times. The rearrangement links TRBV6-6 to TRBJ2-1; 7 nucleotides align to TRBD2. V gave up 6 bases and J gave up 8 bases; unmatched junction bases: 13. Per the germline V gene, CDR1 is MNHNY and CDR2 is SVGAGI (reference sequence). The CDR3 totals 15 residues. CDR3 in DNA: TGTGCCAGCAGCCGGACTAGAATATACCTCGATGAGCAGTTCTTC. Translating it yields CASSRTRIYLDEQFF.

The chain couples TRBV9 to TRBJ2-3, with 12 bases fitting TRBD2. From germline, CDR1 is SGDLS and CDR2 YYNGEE. The trim removed 3 bases at V and 6 bases at J, leaving 8 bases unmatched. This CDR3 contains 16 residues. CDR3 amino acids: CASSEALAGGYDTQYF. The CDR3 DNA is TGTGCCAGCAGCGAGGCGCTAGCGGGAGGGTACGATACGCAGTATTTT.

This clone was picked up a small number of times. V and J are TRBV6-5 and TRBJ2-3; D may be TRBD1 (6 bases). The CDR3 spans 14 residues. The ends were cut back, 2 bases at V and 5 bases at J, with 11 bases in the middle. Per the germline V gene, CDR1 is MNHEY and CDR2 is SVGAGI. The CDR3 here is CASSYPGHQDTQYF. The CDR3 DNA sequence: TGTGCCAGCAGTTACCCGGGACATCAAGATACGCAGTATTTT.

V is TRBV10-3 and J is TRBJ1-1, with D possibly TRBD1 on 5 matching bases. V lost 8 bases and J lost 1, with 5 bases in between. This CDR3 spans 11 amino acids. CDR1 ENHRY and CDR2 SYGVKD come from the germline V gene. Here the CDR3 reads CAIGGNTEAFF. CDR3 in DNA: TGTGCCATCGGGGGGAACACTGAAGCTTTCTTT.

This clone was picked up a small number of times. The rearrangement links TRBV7-2 to TRBJ1-5, with no clear D. Germline V gene lookup returns CDR1 SGHTA and CDR2 FQGNSA. The CDR3 has 13 residues. Trimming removed 5 bases at V and 5 bases at J, with 10 bases between. CDR3 coding DNA: TGTGCCAGCAGCCCGCACCCAGATCAGCCCCAGCATTTT. Residues: CASSPHPDQPQHF.

The V gene is TRBV29-1, the J gene TRBJ2-3; possibly TRBD2 for D (5 bases). The CDR3 spans 14 residues. Trimming cost V 3 bases and J 1 base, with 11 bases left between them. Germline CDR1 SQVTM, CDR2 ANQGSEA. The CDR3 DNA reads TGCAGCGTTGAGGGGAGCGGAGGCACAGATACGCAGTATTTT. This sequence encodes CSVEGSGGTDTQYF.

The V call is TRBV27, the J call TRBJ2-7; 7 bases align to TRBD2. The CDR3 length is 15 residues. Germline lookup yields CDR1 MNHEY and CDR2 SMNVEV (reference sequence). With 2 bases clipped from V and 7 bases from J, the junction kept 11 bases outside the gene matches. The CDR3 nucleotides are TGTGCCAGCAGTTTAGCTAGCGGACTATTCGGGGAGCAGTACTTC. This sequence encodes CASSLASGLFGEQYF.

This chain links TRBV7-8 with TRBJ2-7; the match to TRBD1 covers 10 bases. V lost 1 base, J lost 4 bases, and 10 bases stayed unmatched. Germline V lookup: CDR1 SGHVS, CDR2 FQNEAQ. The CDR3 has 17 residues. The CDR3 DNA follows: TGTGCCAGCAGCTTAGGCCTTCCGGGACAGGGGTTTTACGAGCAGTACTTC. Protein product: CASSLGLPGQGFYEQYF.

The chain recombines TRBV14 with TRBJ2-7; 16 bases line up with TRBD2. The CDR3 runs 19 residues. With V trimmed by 4 bases and J by 6 bases, 15 bases remained unmatched. CDR1 and CDR2 (germline): SGHDN, FVKESK. The chain's CDR3 is CASSPRRGLAGGFLREQYF. The CDR3 coding sequence is TGTGCCAGCAGCCCTCGGCGGGGACTAGCGGGAGGGTTCCTCCGCGAGCAGTACTTC.

The J gene is TRBJ2-1, the V gene TRBV12-5, with 13 positions matching TRBD2. The V and J ends lost 5 bases and 5 bases, in that order; junction bases with no gene match: 6. Germline V gene lookup returns CDR1 LGHNT and CDR2 FRNRAP. CDR3 size: 16 residues. DNA of the CDR3: TGTGCTAGTGGTCGACCCGGGACTAGCGGGAACAATGAGCAGTTCTTC. As protein: CASGRPGTSGNNEQFF.

The CDR3 reads CASSYARTGLYGYTF. As DNA, the CDR3 is TGTGCCAGCAGTTACGCTAGGACAGGGCTCTATGGCTACACCTTC. The chain couples TRBV6-5 to TRBJ1-2; 8 bases agree with TRBD1. The CDR3 extends over 15 amino acids. The V and J ends lost 2 bases and 4 bases, in that order; junction bases with no gene match: 6. The germline gives CDR1 MNHEY, CDR2 SVGAGI.

J is TRBJ2-5 and V is TRBV30, with D possibly TRBD2 on 5 matching bases. V dropped 1 base and J dropped 5 bases, with 20 bases sitting between them. The CDR3 loop spans 16 amino acids. Germline V CDR1 and CDR2: GTSNPN, SVGIG (reference sequence). DNA for the CDR3: TGTGCCTGGAGTGGAGCGGCAAGGCGGTTCGGGGAGACCCAGTACTTC. It encodes CAWSGAARRFGETQYF.

This clone came up many times. The rearrangement uses TRBV29-1 and TRBJ2-3; TRBD1 matches 7 bases. This CDR3 spans 14 amino acids. In germline, CDR1 is SQVTM, CDR2 ANQGSEA. The ends lost 4 bases at V and 4 bases at J; junction bases unmatched: 8. The CDR3 loop is CSVGKTGVPDTQYF. CDR3 DNA sequence: TGCAGCGTTGGGAAAACAGGGGTACCAGATACGCAGTATTTT.

The chain joins TRBV19 to TRBJ2-4; TRBD1 is a possible D gene (6 bases). Germline V gives CDR1 LNHDA, CDR2 SQIVND (reference sequence). Between the trimmed V and J ends, which lost 6 bases and 0 bases, there was a span of 12 bases. CDR3 size: 15 residues. The CDR3 protein is CASRSDRLAKNIQYF. Written as DNA, the CDR3 is TGTGCCAGTAGATCGGACAGACTAGCCAAAAACATTCAGTACTTC.

This chain joins TRBV4-1 and TRBJ2-2, with a weak D call TRBD1 (6 bases). The V end was cut by 2 bases, the J end by 6 bases, with 10 bases between. Germline CDR1 reads MGHRA; CDR2 reads YSYEKL. The CDR3 totals 14 residues. The CDR3 nucleotides read TGCGCCAGCAGCCAATACTACAGGGCCGGGGAGCTGTTTTTT. Its translation: CASSQYYRAGELFF.

The chain recombines TRBV4-2 with TRBJ2-1; TRBD2 agrees at 10 bases. The V and J ends lost 1 base and 6 bases, in that order; junction bases with no gene match: 6. Germline loops: CDR1 LGHNA, CDR2 YNFKEQ. The CDR3 is 16 residues long. The CDR3 is CASSQAAGGGSNEQFF. The CDR3 nucleotides are TGTGCCAGCAGCCAAGCAGCGGGAGGGGGTAGCAATGAGCAGTTCTTC.

The rearrangement joins TRBV14 to TRBJ1-2; possible D gene TRBD1, 5 bases. The V end was cut by 4 bases, the J end by 2 bases, with 8 bases between. CDR1 is SGHDN and CDR2 is FVKESK in the germline V gene. This CDR3 has 13 residues. CDR3 region: CASSLYRNYGYTF. Written as DNA, the CDR3 is TGTGCCAGCAGCCTGTACAGGAACTATGGCTACACCTTC.

The chain couples TRBV5-4 to TRBJ2-1; D remains unclear. CDR3 size: 15 residues. Germline CDR1 is SGHNT and CDR2 is YYREEE (reference sequence). Trimming took 0 bases from V and 4 from J, leaving 11 bases between them. CDR3 coding DNA: TGTGCCAGCAGCTTGGGGTCCCTACCTTACAATGAGCAGTTCTTC. Encoded protein: CASSLGSLPYNEQFF. The variable domain in full, with the rest retrieved from reference TRBV5-4 and TRBJ2-1, is ETGVTQSPTHLIKTRGQQVTLRCSSQSGHNTVSWYQQALGQGPQFIFQYYREEENGRGNFPPRFSGLQFPNYSSELNVNALELDDSALYLCASSLGSLPYNEQFFGPGTRLTVL.